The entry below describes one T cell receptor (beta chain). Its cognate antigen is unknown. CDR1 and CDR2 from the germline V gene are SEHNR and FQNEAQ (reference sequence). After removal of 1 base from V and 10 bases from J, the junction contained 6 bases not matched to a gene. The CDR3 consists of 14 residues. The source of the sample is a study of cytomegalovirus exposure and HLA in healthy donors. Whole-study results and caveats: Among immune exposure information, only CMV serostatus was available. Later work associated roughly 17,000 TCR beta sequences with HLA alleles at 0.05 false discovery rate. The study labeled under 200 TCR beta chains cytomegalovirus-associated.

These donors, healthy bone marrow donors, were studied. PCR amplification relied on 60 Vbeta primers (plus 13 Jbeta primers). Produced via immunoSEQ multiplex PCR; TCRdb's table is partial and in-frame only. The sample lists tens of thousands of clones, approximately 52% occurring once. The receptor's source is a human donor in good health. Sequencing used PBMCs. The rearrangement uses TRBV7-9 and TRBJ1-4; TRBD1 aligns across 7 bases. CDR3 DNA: TGTGCCAGCAGCTTAGGGGACAGAAGTCGAAAACTGTTTTTT. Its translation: CASSLGDRSRKLFF.